This T cell receptor beta chain stems from a study of T cell responses to AZD1222 COVID-19 vaccine. Second-dose intervals of approximately 4 or approximately 12 weeks were pooled. V shed 1 base and J shed 3 bases, with 9 bases lying between them. CDR1 is SGHVS, CDR2 FQNEAQ, per germline. This CDR3 contains 14 residues. Study findings and constraints: White British people made up most donors, females outnumbered males, and clonal diversity was possibly underestimated. Two AZD1222 administrations were followed by greater Spike-specific TCR breadth and depth.

Measured with immunoSEQ multiplex PCR; TCRdb has only the in-frame clones, and not every one. The sample has some 84,000 clones, roughly nine tenths seen once. As regards this clone: Its antigen is not known.

This sequence joins TRBV7-8 and TRBJ1-1; tentative D call: TRBD1 (5 bases). The material sequenced was peripheral blood, taken 28 days after the second AZD1222 dose. This TCR derives from an adult who received the AZD1222 COVID-19 vaccine. The chain's CDR3 is CASSLVRDYTEAFF. CDR3 in DNA: TGTGCCAGCAGCTTAGTCAGGGATTACACTGAAGCTTTCTTT.